These T cell receptor beta chains were read from a single sample in a study of blood T cell repertoires in COVID-19. The data were produced by immunoSEQ multiplex PCR, yet TCRdb's version contains in-frame clones alone and is incomplete. The sample contains about 250,000 clones, roughly 89% of which appear only once. Sequences were obtained from PBMCs or T cells enriched from blood (not recorded which). Receptors originate from a woman between 25 and 40 years old with acute COVID-19. Both conserved end residues are part of each CDR3.

j_call,v_call,cdr3_aa
TRBJ1-5,TRBV3-1/TRBV3-2,CASSQDLGGQPQHF
TRBJ2-2,TRBV11-2,CASSLVAGELFF
TRBJ2-3,TRBV5-5,CASSLDRDLDTQYF
TRBJ2-7,TRBV27,CASSLGQGNYEQYF
TRBJ1-6,TRBV4-1,CASSQDRRGSPLHF
TRBJ1-2,TRBV7-2,CASSNPGLRNYGYTF
TRBJ1-4,TRBV11-2,CASSFDSNPNEKLFF
TRBJ2-3,TRBV5-1,CASSSDRGDTQYF
TRBJ1-2,TRBV5-4,CASSSGRTAHYTF
TRBJ1-6,TRBV4-2,CASSQDWTGGSPPLHF
TRBJ1-4,TRBV25-1,CASRTGGEGEKLFF
TRBJ2-2,TRBV4-1,CASRPEFGSTSNTGELFF
TRBJ2-1,TRBV5-4,CASSWGLARNRDEQFF
TRBJ1-6,TRBV30,CAWTTTGRNSPLHF
TRBJ1-5,TRBV20-1,CSASKQGAYQPQHF
TRBJ1-2,TRBV6-5,CASSYEPGHRGYTF
TRBJ2-7,TRBV4-1,CASSQIGQGNEQYF
TRBJ2-7,TRBV28,CASSLTRGEQYF
TRBJ1-5,TRBV18,CASSPTGTGVQPQHF
TRBJ1-1,TRBV7-9,CASSWHLGGNVEAFF
TRBJ2-3,TRBV6-5,CASTPQGSDTQYF
TRBJ2-1,TRBV6-1,CASSEGPDEQFF
TRBJ1-5,TRBV18,CASSPQQTRDRPQHF
TRBJ2-2,TRBV4-1,CASSHLDISNTGELFF
TRBJ1-5,TRBV7-9,CASSLATGSQPQHF
TRBJ2-5,TRBV11-2,CASSRLAGGVETQYF
TRBJ1-1,TRBV14,CASSPLTGKTLSTEAFF
TRBJ1-4,TRBV12-5,CASGATTGGDDEKLFF
TRBJ1-5,TRBV19,CASSIVADQPQHF
TRBJ1-2,TRBV10-2,CASSTGTGGVNYGYTF
TRBJ1-4,TRBV2,CASRGPGQNIATNEKLFF
TRBJ1-1,TRBV5-1,CASRLEEPNTEAFF
TRBJ1-1,TRBV5-1,CASSPEGPAYTEAFF
TRBJ2-1,TRBV29-1,CSATGTGENEQFF
TRBJ1-4,TRBV19,CACRGFQNNEKLFF
TRBJ2-7,TRBV12-3/TRBV12-4,CASRRGLSYEQYF
TRBJ2-7,TRBV5-6,CASSLVWARPYEQYF
TRBJ1-1,TRBV5-1,CASSTSGQGRRNTEAFF
TRBJ2-1,TRBV19,CASSIEAGTYNEQFF
TRBJ2-7,TRBV4-1,CASSQERPGPDSYEQYF
TRBJ1-3,TRBV7-8,CASSFNRGSYGNTIYF
TRBJ1-3,TRBV5-5,CASSFIQGPGNTIYF